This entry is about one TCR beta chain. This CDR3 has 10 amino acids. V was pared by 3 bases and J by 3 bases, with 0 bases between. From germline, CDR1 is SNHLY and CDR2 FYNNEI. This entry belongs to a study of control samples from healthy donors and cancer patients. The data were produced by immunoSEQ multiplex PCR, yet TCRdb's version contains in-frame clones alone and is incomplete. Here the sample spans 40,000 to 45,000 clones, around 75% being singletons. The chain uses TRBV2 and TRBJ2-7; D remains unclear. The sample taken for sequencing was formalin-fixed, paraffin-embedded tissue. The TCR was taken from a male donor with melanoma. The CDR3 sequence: CASSDYEQYF. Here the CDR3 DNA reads TGTGCCAGCAGTGACTACGAGCAGTACTTC.